The rows below give T cell receptor beta chains drawn from one sample of a study of T cells in Graves' hyperthyroidism and ophthalmopathy. Via MiXCR, TCRdb re-called the multiplex PCR reads, giving one row per CDR3 protein. The sample holds around 250,000 distinct CDR3 sequences, approximately 14% seen once. The source material was blood. All receptors come from a woman in her thirties or forties with Graves' hyperthyroidism that later progressed to Graves' ophthalmopathy. CDR3s include the opening cysteine and the closing phenylalanine or tryptophan. The D gene is left open where the match is weak. The size entry is marked missing in some rows and otherwise reads once, few, many or a size class.

TRBV5-1	TRBJ1-1	NA	many	CASSLGTERRGTEAFF	TGCGCCAGCTCCCTTGGGACTGAACGTCGGGGCACTGAAGCTTTCTTT
TRBV20-1	TRBJ2-3	TRBD1	many	CSARGDREFTDTQYF	TGCAGTGCTAGAGGTGACAGGGAGTTCACAGATACGCAGTATTTT
TRBV3-1	TRBJ2-5	TRBD2	NA	CASSQRKAAGGQETQYF	TGTGCCAGCAGCCAACGGAAGGCAGCGGGAGGGCAGGAGACCCAGTACTTC
TRBV6-1	TRBJ2-7	TRBD1	NA	CASSGRIRGQYEQYF	TGTGCCAGCAGTGGAAGAATCAGGGGGCAGTACGAGCAGTACTTC
TRBV12-3/TRBV12-4	TRBJ2-1	TRBD2	many	CASSFPGLALNEQFF	TGTGCCAGCAGTTTCCCGGGACTAGCCCTCAATGAGCAGTTCTTC
TRBV11-2	TRBJ1-1	NA	many	CASSFAGENTEAFF	TGTGCCAGCAGCTTCGCAGGGGAGAACACTGAAGCTTTCTTT
TRBV19	TRBJ2-1	NA	many	CASSISGFEQFF	TGTGCCAGTAGTATTTCAGGGTTTGAGCAGTTCTTC
TRBV5-1	TRBJ2-3	NA	many	CASSLRSTDTQYF	TGCGCCAGCAGCTTGAGAAGCACAGATACGCAGTATTTT
TRBV2	TRBJ2-5	TRBD2	once	CASSEFVTSGTPWSQETQYF	TGTGCCAGCAGTGAATTCGTGACTAGCGGGACCCCCTGGAGCCAAGAGACCCAGTACTTC
TRBV12-3/TRBV12-4	TRBJ2-1	TRBD2	NA	CASTLGLAGGHNEQFF	TGTGCCAGCACCTTAGGACTAGCGGGAGGGCACAATGAGCAGTTCTTC
TRBV7-9	TRBJ2-1	NA	few	CASSSSLAIENNEQFF	TGTGCCAGCAGCTCTTCTTTAGCGATCGAGAACAATGAGCAGTTCTTC
TRBV19	TRBJ1-1	TRBD1	NA	CASSTQGVSEAFF	TGTGCCAGTAGTACACAGGGGGTTTCTGAAGCTTTCTTT
TRBV28	TRBJ2-3	TRBD2	many	CAAKPAGSTDTQYF	TGTGCCGCAAAGCCAGCGGGGAGCACAGATACGCAGTATTTT
TRBV27	TRBJ2-1	NA	many	CASSLFGQGRGEQFF	TGTGCCAGCAGTTTATTCGGGCAGGGGAGGGGTGAGCAGTTCTTC
TRBV20-1	TRBJ2-1	NA	many	CSAYEGEQFF	TGCAGTGCTTACGAGGGGGAGCAGTTCTTC
TRBV28	TRBJ1-5	TRBD1	many	CASSLGTGRSVSNQPQHF	TGTGCCAGCAGCCTCGGGACAGGGCGAAGCGTTAGCAATCAGCCCCAGCATTTT